This section outlines one T cell receptor (beta chain) sequence together with its context. Trimming shortened V by 5 bases and J by 2 bases, and 12 bases separated the two germline ends. CDR3 length equals 14 residues. The germline V gene has CDR1 SGHAT and CDR2 FQNNGV. The data were obtained in a study of cytomegalovirus exposure and HLA in healthy donors. Both 60 Vbeta primers and 13 Jbeta primers went into the PCR. In the authors' methods: Counted up in a later analysis, unique TCR beta chains came to about 80 million, with roughly 11 million shared. Clones were read by immunoSEQ multiplex PCR, and TCRdb kept only the in-frame ones, dropping some. V and J calls and clone size are copied from that table; D and trimming were computed from the DNA. The sample records under 110,000 clones, 65% to 75% being singletons.

The sequenced sample was PBMCs. The receptor was isolated from a woman aged 40 to 50 in good health and CMV-seronegative. The gene calls are TRBV11-2 and TRBJ1-2, with D perhaps TRBD1 (6 bases). The CDR3 loop reads CASSPNGQNYGYTF. Written as DNA, the CDR3 is TGTGCCAGCAGCCCGAATGGACAGAACTATGGCTACACCTTC.